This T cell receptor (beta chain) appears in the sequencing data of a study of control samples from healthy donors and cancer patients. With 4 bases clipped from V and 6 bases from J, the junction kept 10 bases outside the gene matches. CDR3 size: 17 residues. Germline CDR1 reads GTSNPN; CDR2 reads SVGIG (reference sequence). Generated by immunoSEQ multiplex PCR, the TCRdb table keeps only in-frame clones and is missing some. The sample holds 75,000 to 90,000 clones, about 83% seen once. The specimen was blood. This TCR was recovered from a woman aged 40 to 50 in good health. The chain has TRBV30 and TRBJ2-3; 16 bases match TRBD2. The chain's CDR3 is CAWTAPGTSGGADTQYF. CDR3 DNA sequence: TGTGCCTGGACCGCTCCCGGGACTAGCGGGGGGGCCGATACGCAGTATTTT.